What follows are 2 T cell receptor beta chains derived from one specimen sequenced in a study of Graves' ophthalmopathy and Graves' hyperthyroidism. The authors amplified TCR beta CDR3 regions from RNA transcripts. HTBI primers were used in a first-round RT-PCR, which preceded a second-round multiplex PCR. TCRdb reprocessed the multiplex PCR reads with MiXCR, giving one entry per CDR3 protein. Found here are nearly 400,000 distinct CDR3 sequences, roughly 18% of them singletons; the top ten hold roughly 1.6%. Sequenced: peripheral blood. The source of these receptors is a woman aged 18 to 35 with Graves' ophthalmopathy.

For the CDR3, the DNA is TGCAGTGCTAGGGGTGACAGGGTTAACTATGGCTACACCTTC. Translated, it gives CSARGDRVNYGYTF. The chain employs TRBV20-1 and TRBJ1-2; 7 bases match TRBD1. Looked up from germline, CDR1 is DFQATT and CDR2 is SNEGSKA (reference sequence). The CDR3 sequence is 14 residues long. Trimming at V came to 3 bases and at J to 1 base, leaving 5 bases not matched to a gene.

This clonotype showed up just a few times. The V gene is TRBV29-1, the J gene TRBJ1-1, with D perhaps matching TRBD1 (5 bases). Germline lookup yields CDR1 SQVTM and CDR2 ANQGSEA. V was clipped by 6 bases and J by 6 bases, with 14 bases between them. This CDR3 spans 12 amino acids. CDR3 protein: CSVEIQGPEAFF. DNA for the CDR3: TGCAGCGTGGAGATCCAGGGCCCTGAAGCTTTCTTT.